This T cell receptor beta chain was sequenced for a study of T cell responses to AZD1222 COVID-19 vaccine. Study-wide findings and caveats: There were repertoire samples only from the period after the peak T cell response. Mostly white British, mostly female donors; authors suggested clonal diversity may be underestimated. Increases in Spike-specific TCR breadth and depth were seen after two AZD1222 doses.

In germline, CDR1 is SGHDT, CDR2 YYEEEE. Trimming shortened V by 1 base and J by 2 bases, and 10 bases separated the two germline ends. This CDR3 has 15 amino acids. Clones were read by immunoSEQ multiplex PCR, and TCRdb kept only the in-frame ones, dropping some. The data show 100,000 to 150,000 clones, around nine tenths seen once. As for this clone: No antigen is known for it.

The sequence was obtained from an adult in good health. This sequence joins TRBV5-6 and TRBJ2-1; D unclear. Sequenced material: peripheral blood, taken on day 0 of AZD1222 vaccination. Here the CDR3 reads CASSLPGTTYNEQFF. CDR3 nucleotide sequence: TGTGCCAGCAGCTTGCCGGGCACCACCTACAATGAGCAGTTCTTC.